A single sample is the source of the 8 T cell receptor beta chains below, sequenced in a study of tumor-infiltrating lymphocytes in primary liver carcinoma. It was unsorted whole blood that yielded blood RNA, and germline DNA was also extracted. A primer matching the constant region was used to make TCR beta cDNA from about 500 ng of total RNA. Three-round nested multiplex PCR performed with slightly modified ARM-PCR produced the TCR beta libraries. Amplification in the first two PCR rounds was performed using TRBV1-TRBV30 forward primers and a C-beta reverse primer for roughly 9 cycles each. Each CDR3 protein gets one entry after TCRdb re-called the multiplex PCR reads with MiXCR. The sample includes approximately 340,000 distinct CDR3 sequences, 65% seen only once; the top ten take about 6.3%. The source material was peripheral blood. These receptors came from a man aged 40-49 years with primary liver carcinoma and hepatitis B virus infection.

Concerning this clonotype itself: Because it lacks the conserved phenylalanine or tryptophan at the end, this CDR3 is likely a read error. The chain combines TRBV7-9 with TRBJ1-2; D is unresolved. Trimming took off 0 bases at V and 4 bases at J, with 6 bases between the two ends. The CDR3 extends over 13 amino acids. Germline values: CDR1 SEHNR, CDR2 FQNEAQ (reference sequence). This chain's CDR3 is CASSLANSYGYTL. In DNA form, the CDR3 reads TGTGCCAGCAGCTTAGCAAACAGCTATGGCTACACCTTG.

Turning to this clonotype: An end of the junction differs from the germline gene, which may be a read error. The rearrangement links TRBV15 to TRBJ2-7; D gene ambiguous. The CDR3 covers 15 residues. CDR1 and CDR2 from the germline V gene are LNHNV and YYDKDF (reference sequence). CDR3 sequence: CATSRENYYLYEQYF. Written as DNA, the CDR3 is TGTGCCACCAGTAGAGAGAACTATTACCTCTACGAGCAGTACTTC.

The chain has TRBV7-9 and TRBJ2-5, with no clear D. Deletions cut 6 bases from V and 5 bases from J, with 13 bases between. CDR3 size: 13 residues. Germline V gene lookup returns CDR1 SEHNR and CDR2 FQNEAQ (reference sequence). The CDR3 reads CASRFLARETQYF. In DNA, the CDR3 is TGTGCCAGCAGATTCCTGGCGCGGGAGACCCAGTACTTC.

The chain couples TRBV5-4 to TRBJ2-7, with D tentatively TRBD2 (6 bases). V lost 0 bases and J lost 4, with 14 bases in between. CDR1 and CDR2 (germline): SGHNT, YYREEE (reference sequence). CDR3 length equals 15 residues. This CDR3 is CASSLGGLLSYEQYF. CDR3 in DNA: TGTGCCAGCAGCTTGGGGGGACTCCTTTCTTACGAGCAGTACTTC.

This clonotype was detected a few times. The chain employs TRBV5-1 and TRBJ1-3; possible D gene TRBD1, 5 bases. Germline-derived CDR1 and CDR2 are SGHRS and YFSETQ. V was clipped by 4 bases and J by 2 bases, with 13 bases between them. The CDR3 consists of 15 residues. The CDR3 protein is CASSQGGEPGNTIYF. CDR3 bases: TGCGCCAGCAGCCAGGGAGGGGAACCTGGAAACACCATATATTTT.

As regards this clonotype: The junction and the germline gene differ at one end; a read error may be behind it. The rearrangement joins TRBV6-2 or TRBV6-3 to TRBJ2-7; D may be TRBD2 (5 bases). Germline CDR1 is MNHEY and CDR2 is SVGEGT. The CDR3 extends over 16 amino acids. The CDR3 protein is CASSSVTGGSSYEQYF. CDR3 in DNA: TGTGCTAGCAGTTCCGTGACGGGCGGGTCCTCCTACGAGCAGTACTTC.

In regard to this clonotype: A read error may produce the germline difference seen at one junction end. Here the CDR3 DNA reads TGTGCGAGCAGCCAAACTCCTGGCGGGGGTAAAGGGACCCAGTACTTC. Translation: CASSQTPGGGKGTQYF. V usage is TRBV11-2 and J usage is TRBJ2-5, with 7 bases identical to TRBD2. CDR1 is SGHAT, CDR2 FQNNGV, per germline. CDR3 length equals 16 residues.

Note on this clonotype: The CDR3 does not end in the conserved phenylalanine or tryptophan, so this is likely a read error. V usage is TRBV11-3 and J usage is TRBJ1-1; tentative D call: TRBD1 (6 bases). The CDR3 consists of 13 residues. CDR1 is SGHNT, CDR2 YENEEA, per germline. Trimming shortened V by 5 bases and J by 3 bases, and 10 bases separated the two germline ends. Here the CDR3 reads CASSIGGYTEAFS. CDR3 bases: TGTGCCAGCAGCATAGGGGGGTACACTGAAGCTTTCTCC.